These 18 T cell receptor beta chains came from one sample sequenced in a study of a mutant IDH1 vaccine in newly diagnosed glioma. Time point here: week 5, during vaccination. The study gave 300 ug of mutant IDH1 20-mer peptide per vaccine dose, with topical imiquimod. Assay used: immunoSEQ multiplex PCR; TCRdb lists only in-frame clones, some missing. The data show 50,000 to 55,000 clones, roughly 78% seen once. For these TCRs, the target antigens are not known. Material: PBMCs, obtained from a glioma patient whose treatment included an IDH1 peptide vaccine. All receptors come from a man aged 45-65 years with glioma.

The chain links TRBV9 to TRBJ1-2, with 8 bases lining up with TRBD1. CDR1 is SGDLS, CDR2 YYNGEE, per germline. The CDR3 extends over 14 amino acids. Trimming took 3 bases from V and 0 from J; bases not matched to a gene: 1. The CDR3 nucleotides read TGTGCCAGCAGCGCAGGGGGCGCTAACTATGGCTACACCTTC. Encoded protein: CASSAGGANYGYTF.

The V and J genes are TRBV14 and TRBJ1-2; possibly TRBD1 for D (6 bases). The CDR3 consists of 13 residues. Germline assignment: CDR1 SGHDN and CDR2 FVKESK. V was shortened by 4 bases and J by 2 bases, with 8 bases between the two germline ends. CDR3 region: CASSPDRNYGYTF. The DNA of the CDR3 is TGTGCCAGCAGCCCGGACAGAAACTATGGCTACACCTTC.

In this sample, this clone turned up a few times. The gene calls are TRBV4-2 and TRBJ2-1, with 7 bases aligning to TRBD1. With V trimmed by 3 bases and J by 3 bases, 8 bases remained unmatched. Germline loops: CDR1 LGHNA, CDR2 YNFKEQ. This CDR3 region has 16 residues. CDR3 nucleotide sequence: TGTGCCAGCAGCCACCACCCGGGACAGATCTACAATGAGCAGTTCTTC. Translation gives CASSHHPGQIYNEQFF.

The V call is TRBV9, the J call TRBJ1-1; the D is unclear. V was pared by 0 bases and J by 1 base, with 10 bases between. CDR1 SGDLS and CDR2 YYNGEE come from the germline V gene. The CDR3 is made up of 15 amino acids. DNA of the CDR3: TGTGCCAGCAGCGTAGACGGCGTGGGGAACACTGAAGCTTTCTTT. Translating it yields CASSVDGVGNTEAFF.

The genes are TRBV28 and TRBJ2-1; TRBD1 is a possible D gene (7 bases). Per the germline V gene, CDR1 is MDHEN and CDR2 is SYDVKM. Trimming removed 2 bases from V and 9 bases from J, with 20 bases in between. The CDR3 contains 16 residues. The CDR3 loop reads CASSLPLLSGGGEQFF. CDR3 sequence (DNA): TGTGCCAGCAGTTTACCCCTTCTCTCAGGGGGAGGTGAGCAGTTCTTC.

The V gene is TRBV4-3, the J gene TRBJ2-7, with unresolved D. The germline V and J ends were trimmed by 0 bases and 4 bases, with 10 bases remaining between them. The CDR3 covers 14 residues. Germline V gives CDR1 LGHNA, CDR2 YSLEER. The CDR3 DNA reads as TGCGCCAGCAGCCAAGATATGACCGTGTACGAGCAGTACTTC. Its translation is CASSQDMTVYEQYF.

In this sample, this clone turned up a few times. The genes are TRBV7-2 and TRBJ2-1; D gene ambiguous. The CDR3 spans 15 residues. The V gene's germline CDR1 is SGHTA and CDR2 FQGNSA. The V gene lost 0 bases and the J gene lost 5 bases, with 11 bases spanning the gap. The CDR3 is CASSLAFSQHNEQFF. DNA for the CDR3: TGTGCCAGCAGCTTAGCGTTCTCGCAGCACAATGAGCAGTTCTTC.

The chain employs TRBV5-1 and TRBJ1-2, with 7 bases identical to TRBD1. With 0 bases clipped from V and 7 bases from J, the junction kept 6 bases outside the gene matches. The CDR3 contains 14 residues. CDR1 is SGHRS and CDR2 is YFSETQ in the germline V gene. This chain's CDR3 is CASSLGTQGPGYTF. The CDR3, as DNA: TGCGCCAGCAGCTTGGGGACACAGGGGCCTGGCTACACCTTC.

The CDR3 loop is CASSIDEASGGELFF. As DNA, the CDR3 is TGTGCCAGTAGTATAGATGAGGCTAGCGGCGGGGAGCTGTTTTTT. The V gene is TRBV19, the J gene TRBJ2-2; 7 bases align to TRBD2. V dropped 0 bases and J dropped 7; count of bases not matched to a gene: 5. CDR3 length: 15 amino acids. CDR1 LNHDA and CDR2 SQIVND come from the germline V gene (reference sequence).

This clone showed up just once. The chain combines TRBV2 with TRBJ1-5, with a tentative D call TRBD1 (6 bases). CDR1 is SNHLY and CDR2 is FYNNEI in the germline V gene. The CDR3 spans 16 residues. Trimming took off 4 bases at V and 1 base at J, with 14 bases between the two ends. The CDR3 reads CASSVGQIWSNQPQHF. CDR3 bases: TGTGCCAGCAGTGTCGGACAGATATGGAGCAATCAGCCCCAGCATTTT.

This clone was observed a handful of times. The CDR3 bases are TGTGCCAGCAGCCTGCTGCCGGGGGAGCTGTTTTTT. Translated, it gives CASSLLPGELFF. The chain joins TRBV7-9 to TRBJ2-2; the D is unclear. Trimming shortened V by 5 bases and J by 8 bases, and 9 bases separated the two germline ends. The germline V gene has CDR1 SEHNR and CDR2 FQNEAQ (reference sequence). This CDR3 is 12 amino acids long.

The chain recombines TRBV7-6 with TRBJ2-2, with D perhaps matching TRBD2 (6 bases). Germline CDR1 and CDR2: SGHVS and FNYEAQ. V was pared by 3 bases and J by 7 bases, with 9 bases between. The CDR3 covers 13 residues. CDR3 nucleotide sequence: TGTGCCAGCAGCTTTCAGGAGGGCGGGGAGCTGTTTTTT. This gives the protein CASSFQEGGELFF. Looking up the rest from reference TRBV7-6 and TRBJ2-2 gives the full variable domain: GAGVSQSPRYKVTKRGQDVALRCDPISGHVSLYWYRQALGQGPEFLTYFNYEAQQDKSGLPNDRFSAERPEGSISTLTIQRTEQRDSAMYRCASSFQEGGELFFGEGSRLTVL.

The rearrangement links TRBV9 to TRBJ1-2, with D perhaps matching TRBD1 (5 bases). Trimming stripped 3 bases from V and 8 bases from J, with 17 bases between. CDR1 is SGDLS, CDR2 YYNGEE, per germline. CDR3 size: 14 residues. CDR3 coding DNA: TGTGCCAGCAGCGCCGGGATGGGGCGTCAGGGCTACACCTTC. This translates into CASSAGMGRQGYTF.

The chain joins TRBV10-3 to TRBJ2-5; D possibly corresponds to TRBD1 (7 bases). This CDR3 has 15 residues. In germline, CDR1 is ENHRY, CDR2 SYGVKD. V was pared by 1 base and J by 4 bases, with 13 bases between. CDR3 residues: CAISELEGARETQYF. In DNA form, the CDR3 reads TGTGCCATCAGTGAGTTGGAGGGGGCCAGAGAGACCCAGTACTTC.

This clone was detected once. The rearrangement links TRBV19 to TRBJ2-7, with 12 nucleotides matching TRBD2. Germline V gives CDR1 LNHDA, CDR2 SQIVND (reference sequence). The J segment lost 4 bases and the V segment lost 4 bases, leaving 2 bases of the junction unmatched. CDR3 length: 14 residues. The CDR3 DNA sequence: TGTGCCAGTAGTACGACTAGCGGGGGATACGAGCAGTACTTC. It yields the protein CASSTTSGGYEQYF.

The chain links TRBV7-3 to TRBJ1-1; D may be TRBD1 (5 bases). CDR1 is SGHTA, CDR2 FQGTGA, per germline. CDR3 length: 15 residues. V lost 3 bases, J lost 3 bases, and 14 bases lay in between. The CDR3 reads CASSLGSGAYTEAFF. DNA for the CDR3: TGTGCCAGCAGCTTGGGGTCTGGGGCGTACACTGAAGCTTTCTTT.

J is TRBJ2-7 and V is TRBV7-9, with 7 bases that match TRBD2. This CDR3 comprises 12 residues. Germline lookup yields CDR1 SEHNR and CDR2 FQNEAQ (reference sequence). V shed 4 bases, J shed 6 bases, and the junction held 3 bases outside the gene matches. The CDR3 DNA follows: TGTGCCAGCAGCTGGGAGGGCGTCGAGCAGTACTTC. Its translation is CASSWEGVEQYF.

This clone was seen only a few times. This chain links TRBV29-1 with TRBJ1-1, with 7 bases fitting TRBD1. The CDR3 length is 14 residues. The germline V gene has CDR1 SQVTM and CDR2 ANQGSEA. J was trimmed by 4 bases and V by 3 bases; bases with no gene match: 8. CDR3 coding DNA: TGCAGCGTTGAGGAACAGGGGATAAGCACTGAAGCTTTCTTT. This translates into CSVEEQGISTEAFF.